These 32 T cell receptor beta chains share one sample of origin, sequenced in a study of beta chain features in type 1 diabetes. The whole isolated RNA underwent reverse transcription, so sequencing captured expressed TCRB transcripts. The assay was immunoSEQ multiplex PCR, and TCRdb's table has in-frame clones only and misses some. The profile covers 130,000 or so clones, with about 9.1% appearing a single time and almost 0.65% taken by the ten largest. Sequenced input: central memory CD4+ T cells from blood. These receptors were obtained from a woman aged 40 to 50 in good health.

V usage is TRBV5-1 and J usage is TRBJ2-3; 10 bases line up with TRBD2. This CDR3 contains 16 residues. Losses at the gene ends were 3 bases for V and 2 bases for J; bases not matched to a gene: 6. The germline CDR1 and CDR2 sequences are SGHRS and YFSETQ. CDR3 residues: CASSSNLAGATDTQYF. The DNA for the CDR3 is TGCGCCAGCAGCTCCAATCTAGCGGGGGCCACAGATACGCAGTATTTT.

This clone showed up just a few times. This sample includes further DNA sequences coding for the same CDR3. The rearrangement uses TRBV5-5 and TRBJ1-1; no clear D gene. Deletions cut 0 bases from V and 2 bases from J, with 5 bases between. The CDR3 has 13 residues. The germline CDR1 and CDR2 sequences are SGHKS and YYEKEE (reference sequence). The CDR3 DNA sequence: TGTGCCAGCAGCTTGGCGGTTAACACTGAAGCTTTCTTT. It is translated as CASSLAVNTEAFF.

This clone was counted a few times. The V gene is TRBV27, the J gene TRBJ2-2; 9 positions agree with TRBD1. CDR1 is MNHEY and CDR2 is SMNVEV in the germline V gene (reference sequence). With 6 bases clipped from V and 0 bases from J, the junction kept 8 bases outside the gene matches. CDR3 size: 17 residues. The CDR3 loop is CASRPNTGGANTGELFF. The CDR3 DNA follows: TGTGCCAGCAGGCCCAACACAGGGGGCGCGAACACCGGGGAGCTGTTTTTT.

This clone has a handful of counts. The V gene is TRBV2, the J gene TRBJ2-3, with a tentative D call TRBD2 (5 bases). V was pared by 6 bases and J by 4 bases, with 5 bases between. The germline CDR1 and CDR2 sequences are SNHLY and FYNNEI. This CDR3 comprises 11 residues. The CDR3 sequence: CASRGADTQYF. In DNA, the CDR3 is TGTGCCAGCAGGGGAGCAGATACGCAGTATTTT.

This clone was counted a few times. The chain combines TRBV6-5 with TRBJ1-1; D is unclear. Germline values: CDR1 MNHEY, CDR2 SVGAGI. Trimming pared 5 bases from V and 1 base from J, leaving 14 bases between. The CDR3 has 15 amino acids. The CDR3, as DNA: TGTGCCAGCAGTCCCCAAGAACGGAGGAACACTGAAGCTTTCTTT. It translates to CASSPQERRNTEAFF.

The chain uses TRBV5-1 and TRBJ2-7; maybe TRBD1 (6 bases). V was pared by 4 bases and J by 5 bases, with 10 bases between. Germline CDR1 reads SGHRS; CDR2 reads YFSETQ. The CDR3 runs to 12 residues. CDR3 loop: CASSKQGNEQYF. The DNA of the CDR3 is TGCGCCAGCAGCAAACAGGGAAACGAGCAGTACTTC.

This clone has only a few counts. The genes are TRBV7-2 and TRBJ1-5, with D possibly matching TRBD1 (5 bases). V gave up 5 bases and J gave up 0 bases, with 14 bases separating them. Looked up from germline, CDR1 is SGHTA and CDR2 is FQGNSA. This CDR3 spans 16 amino acids. The CDR3 DNA is TGTGCCAGCAGCCCTAGCGCCGGGGGTAGCAATCAGCCCCAGCATTTT. The encoded protein is CASSPSAGGSNQPQHF.

There are a few counts of this clone. The chain carries TRBV4-3 and TRBJ2-5; D might be TRBD2 (7 bases). The CDR3 is 15 residues long. Trimming cost V 3 bases and J 5 bases, with 16 bases left between them. Germline-derived CDR1 and CDR2 are LGHNA and YSLEER. The chain's CDR3 is CASSQGKGGEETQYF. The CDR3, as DNA: TGCGCCAGCAGCCAGGGAAAAGGGGGGGAGGAGACCCAGTACTTC.

The CDR3 spells CASSLGQNTDTQYF. CDR3 sequence (DNA): TGTGCCAGCAGTTTGGGACAGAACACAGATACGCAGTATTTT. This chain joins TRBV28 and TRBJ2-3; TRBD1 aligns across 7 bases. Losses at the gene ends were 3 bases for V and 2 bases for J; bases not matched to a gene: 2. CDR1 MDHEN and CDR2 SYDVKM come from the germline V gene. The CDR3 is 14 amino acids.

V and J are TRBV18 and TRBJ2-1, with a weak D call TRBD2 (5 bases). V was clipped by 6 bases and J by 4 bases, with 19 bases between them. Germline CDR1 is KGHSH and CDR2 is LQKENI. CDR3 size: 16 residues. In DNA form, the CDR3 reads TGTGCCAGCTCCCCTAAGAGGGAACGACTTTACAATGAGCAGTTCTTC. Protein: CASSPKRERLYNEQFF. Full variable domain (remainder filled in from reference TRBV18 and TRBJ2-1): NAGVMQNPRHLVRRRGQEARLRCSPMKGHSHVYWYRQLPEEGLKFMVYLQKENIIDESGMPKERFSAEFPKEGPSILRIQQVVRGDSAAYFCASSPKRERLYNEQFFGPGTRLTVL.

This rearrangement joins TRBV5-1 to TRBJ2-3; D gene ambiguous. Per germline, CDR1 SGHRS and CDR2 YFSETQ. The CDR3 is 14 residues long. V was pared by 0 bases and J by 1 base, with 6 bases between. The DNA of the CDR3 is TGCGCCAGCAGCTTGGCCCCCGGCACAGATACGCAGTATTTT. Translated, it gives CASSLAPGTDTQYF.

This chain uses TRBV13 with TRBJ1-6; 8 bases fit TRBD1. Trimming at V came to 5 bases and at J to 11 bases, leaving 17 bases not matched to a gene. CDR3 length: 17 amino acids. Germline lookup yields CDR1 PRHDT and CDR2 FYEKMQ (reference sequence). This CDR3 is CASSQAQGARPGPPLHF. Written as DNA, the CDR3 is TGTGCCAGCAGCCAAGCGCAGGGGGCCCGGCCCGGTCCACCCCTCCACTTT.

Only a few counts were recorded for this clone. The chain couples TRBV15 to TRBJ1-5, with D possibly matching TRBD1 (5 bases). The germline gives CDR1 LNHNV, CDR2 YYDKDF (reference sequence). Trimming left V 0 bases short and J 2 bases short, with 17 bases between. This CDR3 is 18 amino acids long. The CDR3 nucleotides are TGTGCCACCAGCAGAGATCTTTCGCGGGGACGAGGCAATCAGCCCCAGCATTTT. This codes for CATSRDLSRGRGNQPQHF.

This clone was found many times. The chain couples TRBV15 to TRBJ2-5; D gene ambiguous. The CDR3 extends over 15 amino acids. CDR1 and CDR2 (germline): LNHNV, YYDKDF (reference sequence). Trimming shortened V by 3 bases and J by 5 bases, and 16 bases separated the two germline ends. CDR3 coding DNA: TGTGCCACCAGCAGGGTGGGTCCGGAGAGGGAGACCCAGTACTTC. It yields the protein CATSRVGPERETQYF.

This clone showed up many times. The chain couples TRBV19 to TRBJ2-7; 8 positions match TRBD2. Germline-derived CDR1 and CDR2 are LNHDA and SQIVND (reference sequence). V lost 5 bases, J lost 7 bases, and 10 bases stayed unmatched. This CDR3 contains 14 residues. The CDR3 spells CASSGRTSPWEQYF. The CDR3 bases are TGTGCCAGTAGTGGGCGGACTAGCCCATGGGAGCAGTACTTC. Looking up the rest from reference TRBV19 and TRBJ2-7 gives the full variable domain: DGGITQSPKYLFRKEGQNVTLSCEQNLNHDAMYWYRQDPGQGLRLIYYSQIVNDFQKGDIAEGYSVSREKKESFPLTVTSAQKNPTAFYLCASSGRTSPWEQYFGPGTRLTVT.

This clone occurred a few times. The chain combines TRBV15 with TRBJ1-4, with a weak D call TRBD1 (6 bases). The germline V gene encodes CDR1 LNHNV and CDR2 YYDKDF (reference sequence). The CDR3 runs to 12 residues. The V gene lost 8 bases and the J gene lost 7 bases, with 11 bases spanning the gap. CDR3 protein: CATGQRREKLFF. Written as DNA, the CDR3 is TGTGCCACCGGACAGAGGCGTGAAAAACTGTTTTTT. The full variable domain, completed using reference TRBV15 and TRBJ1-4, is DAMVIQNPRYQVTQFGKPVTLSCSQTLNHNVMYWYQQKSSQAPKLLFHYYDKDFNNEADTPDNFQSRRPNTSFCFLDIRSPGLGDTAMYLCATGQRREKLFFGSGTQLSVL.

In this sample, this clone turned up a few times. This sequence joins TRBV25-1 and TRBJ2-6; no definite D call. The ends were cut back, 10 bases at V and 1 base at J, with 5 bases in the middle. The CDR3 is made up of 12 amino acids. The germline gives CDR1 MGHDK, CDR2 SYGVNS. CDR3 nucleotide sequence: TGTGCCACCAAATCTGGGGCCAACGTCCTGACTTTC. It translates to CATKSGANVLTF.

The gene calls are TRBV6-5 and TRBJ2-5; possibly TRBD1 for D (6 bases). Trimming cost V 6 bases and J 2 bases, with 7 bases left between them. Germline V lookup: CDR1 MNHEY, CDR2 SVGAGI. CDR3 size: 12 residues. The CDR3 region is CASRQGQETQYF. CDR3 in DNA: TGTGCCAGCAGACAGGGTCAAGAGACCCAGTACTTC.

In its sample, this clone was seen a few times. V usage is TRBV4-2 and J usage is TRBJ1-6; maybe TRBD1 (6 bases). The germline gives CDR1 LGHNA, CDR2 YNFKEQ. Trimming removed 2 bases at V and 5 bases at J, with 13 bases between. The CDR3 covers 16 residues. The CDR3 DNA follows: TGTGCCAGCAGCCAACCTGAGGGGGGGGATAATTCACCCCTCCACTTT. It yields the protein CASSQPEGGDNSPLHF.

The chain combines TRBV27 with TRBJ2-3, with D unclear. The CDR3 runs to 14 residues. The V gene's germline CDR1 is MNHEY and CDR2 SMNVEV (reference sequence). V was pared by 4 bases and J by 3 bases, with 11 bases between. CDR3 sequence: CASSSLDGTDTQYF. DNA for the CDR3: TGTGCCAGCAGTTCCCTCGACGGGACAGATACGCAGTATTTT.

This clone was detected many times. In nucleotides, the CDR3 is TGTGCCAGCTCCCAGGGCTCTGAAAACATTCAGTACTTC. Translation gives CASSQGSENIQYF. The chain links TRBV18 to TRBJ2-4; the D gene is possibly TRBD1 (5 bases). Per the germline V gene, CDR1 is KGHSH and CDR2 is LQKENI. This CDR3 region has 13 residues. Between the trimmed V and J ends, which lost 6 bases and 5 bases, there was a span of 11 bases.

The genes are TRBV19 and TRBJ1-2; 10 bases are a match to TRBD1. The CDR3 is 15 amino acids. V shed 5 bases and J 7 bases; nucleotides not matched to a gene: 10. Germline loops: CDR1 LNHDA, CDR2 SQIVND (reference sequence). CDR3: CASSFGQGVESGYTF. CDR3 coding DNA: TGTGCCAGTAGTTTCGGACAGGGGGTCGAATCTGGCTACACCTTC.

J is TRBJ1-3 and V is TRBV7-6; D call uncertain. CDR1 is SGHVS, CDR2 FNYEAQ, per germline. The CDR3 has 15 amino acids. V was cut by 2 bases and J by 13 bases, with 21 bases left in between. CDR3 bases: TGTGCCAGCAGCTTAAACCCCCCGCCCGGCGGATCTATATATTTT. Its protein is CASSLNPPPGGSIYF.

The rearrangement uses TRBV7-8 and TRBJ2-2, with D maybe TRBD2 (6 bases). Trimming shortened V by 5 bases and J by 1 base, and 14 bases separated the two germline ends. Germline assignment: CDR1 SGHVS and CDR2 FQNEAQ. The CDR3 contains 16 residues. CDR3 nucleotides: TGTGCCAGCAGCCTATCGGGACTCCTGAACACCGGGGAGCTGTTTTTT. Its protein is CASSLSGLLNTGELFF. Full variable domain (outside the CDR3, taken from reference TRBV7-8 and TRBJ2-2): GAGVSQSPRYKVAKRGQDVALRCDPISGHVSLFWYQQALGQGPEFLTYFQNEAQLDKSGLPSDRFFAERPEGSVSTLKIQRTQQEDSAVYLCASSLSGLLNTGELFFGEGSRLTVL.

This clone was counted a few times. V is TRBV7-2 and J is TRBJ1-1; 7 bases align to TRBD1. The CDR3 sequence is 15 residues long. V was pared by 0 bases and J by 2 bases, with 3 bases of the junction left unmatched. The germline CDR1 and CDR2 sequences are SGHTA and FQGNSA. This CDR3 is CASSLATGRNTEAFF. The CDR3 region has the DNA TGTGCCAGCAGCTTAGCGACAGGGCGCAACACTGAAGCTTTCTTT.

V and J are TRBV21-1 and TRBJ2-7; the listed D gene, TRBD2, was not tested against the DNA. TRBV21-1 is designated a pseudogene. This CDR3 contains 13 residues. The chain's CDR3 is CASSTKENYEQYF. In DNA, the CDR3 is TGTGCCAGCAGCACGAAAGAGAACTACGAGCAGTACTTC.

This clone was seen a handful of times. This sequence joins TRBV5-4 and TRBJ1-2, with TRBD1 matching 8 bases. This CDR3 region has 14 residues. J was trimmed by 6 bases and V by 3 bases; bases with no gene match: 7. From germline, CDR1 is SGHNT and CDR2 YYREEE (reference sequence). The CDR3 bases are TGTGCCAGCAGCTCGGACAGGGAGCCCCATGGCTACACCTTC. Its protein is CASSSDREPHGYTF.

This clone has just a few counts. This chain links TRBV19 with TRBJ2-6; the D is unclear. V lost 6 bases and J 1 base, leaving 7 bases between the germline ends. CDR3 size: 14 residues. Germline CDR1 and CDR2: LNHDA and SQIVND (reference sequence). The CDR3 bases are TGTGCCAGTAGACAGTTATCTGGGGCCAACGTCCTGACTTTC. The encoded protein is CASRQLSGANVLTF.

This clone was observed a handful of times. The chain employs TRBV6-6 and TRBJ1-5; tentatively, D is TRBD1 (5 bases). V was shortened by 6 bases and J by 2 bases, with 14 bases between the two germline ends. Germline assignment: CDR1 MNHNY and CDR2 SVGAGI (reference sequence). The CDR3 length is 15 residues. The CDR3 protein is CASRGIGGGNQPQHF. The CDR3 DNA sequence: TGTGCCAGCAGGGGAATCGGGGGAGGCAATCAGCCCCAGCATTTT.

This clone was recorded a few times. This rearrangement joins TRBV4-3 to TRBJ2-3; D gene ambiguous. The germline V gene has CDR1 LGHNA and CDR2 YSLEER. Trimming cost V 1 base and J 0 bases, with 14 bases left between them. The CDR3 spans 17 residues. The CDR3 loop reads CASSQVGSGGSTDTQYF. The CDR3, as DNA: TGCGCCAGCAGCCAAGTAGGATCTGGCGGTAGCACAGATACGCAGTATTTT.

With respect to this clone: This CDR3 is also generated by other DNA sequences in the sample. This sequence joins TRBV27 and TRBJ2-1; TRBD2 agrees at 7 bases. The CDR3 contains 14 residues. With V trimmed by 5 bases and J by 7 bases, 8 bases remained unmatched. Germline CDR1 and CDR2: MNHEY and SMNVEV (reference sequence). This chain's CDR3 is CASSLRTGGNEQFF. DNA for the CDR3: TGTGCCAGCAGTCTTCGGACGGGGGGTAATGAGCAGTTCTTC.

This clone was counted a few times. The J gene is TRBJ2-7, the V gene TRBV14; D ambiguous. The CDR3 runs to 14 residues. Trimming removed 3 bases at V and 0 bases at J, with 9 bases between. In germline, CDR1 is SGHDN, CDR2 FVKESK. The CDR3 spells CASSQRSYSYEQYF. CDR3 bases: TGTGCCAGCAGCCAGAGATCTTACTCCTACGAGCAGTACTTC. The whole variable domain, remainder taken from reference TRBV14 and TRBJ2-7, is EAGVTQFPSHSVIEKGQTVTLRCDPISGHDNLYWYRRVMGKEIKFLLHFVKESKQDESGMPNNRFLAERTGGTYSTLKVQPAELEDSGVYFCASSQRSYSYEQYFGPGTRLTVT.